Listed below are T cell receptor beta chains from one sample, sequenced in a study of T cells in Graves' hyperthyroidism and ophthalmopathy. One entry per CDR3 protein, called by TCRdb with MiXCR from the multiplex PCR reads. The sample holds fewer than 900,000 distinct CDR3 sequences; roughly 17% are singletons and the top ten take roughly 8%. The sequenced material came from blood. These receptors were taken from a man younger than 35 with Graves' hyperthyroidism. Both conserved end residues are part of each CDR3. The D gene is left open where the match is weak. Expanded clones are given a class, and other clones once, few, many or no size at all.

v_gene	j_gene	d_gene	abundance	CDR3nt	CDR3aa
TRBV12-5	TRBJ2-2	TRBD2	-	TGTGCTAGTGCTCTGGGGGGGGTCACCGGGGAGCTGTTTTTT	CASALGGVTGELFF
TRBV29-1	TRBJ2-1	TRBD1	-	TGCAGCGCGCGGCCGGGACAGGAAAACAATGAGCAGTTCTTC	CSARPGQENNEQFF
TRBV6-2/TRBV6-3	TRBJ2-1	-	few	TGTGCCAGCAGCACTCGGGGCGGGATGTACAATGAGCAGTTCTTC	CASSTRGGMYNEQFF
TRBV20-1	TRBJ2-1	-	once	TGCAGTGCTAGAGATTTGGGGACATCGACCAATGAGCAGTTCTTC	CSARDLGTSTNEQFF
TRBV2	TRBJ2-5	TRBD1	many	TGTGCCAGCAGTTCCACAGGGGTCGGAGAGACCCAGTACTTC	CASSSTGVGETQYF
TRBV6-1	TRBJ2-7	-	few	TGTGCCAGCAGTATACAGGTCCTTCCTCCCTACGAGCAGTACTTC	CASSIQVLPPYEQYF
TRBV7-9	TRBJ2-3	TRBD2	few	TGTGCCAGCAGCTTAGAGCGGGATAAAACAGATACGCAGTATTTT	CASSLERDKTDTQYF
TRBV30	TRBJ1-5	-	many	TGTGCCTGGAGCCCAGGGAATCAGCCCCAGCATTTT	CAWSPGNQPQHF
TRBV20-1	TRBJ2-7	TRBD2	-	TGCAGTGCTAGAGGTACTAGCGGCCTGTCCTACGAGCAGTACTTC	CSARGTSGLSYEQYF
TRBV19	TRBJ2-1	TRBD1	-	TGTGCCAGTACCCCTACAGGGGGCGCTTTCAATGAGCAGTTCTTC	CASTPTGGAFNEQFF
TRBV27	TRBJ1-5	TRBD1	many	TGTGCCAGCAGGAATAGTGGACAGGGGGCGATTCAGCCCCAGCATTTT	CASRNSGQGAIQPQHF
TRBV7-8	TRBJ2-7	TRBD2	many	TGTGCCAGCAGAGGAGCGGGACCCAGGGTAAGCTCCTACGAGCAGTACTTC	CASRGAGPRVSSYEQYF
TRBV30	TRBJ1-1	-	many	TGTGCCTGGAAGGCGCCGGGGGTAGCTGAAGCTTTCTTT	CAWKAPGVAEAFF
TRBV2	TRBJ2-1	TRBD2	many	TGTGCCAGCAGAGGGACTAGCGGCTACAATGAGCAGTTCTTC	CASRGTSGYNEQFF
TRBV6-5	TRBJ2-7	-	many	TGTGCCAGCAGAAAACGGGGCAGGAGCTCCTACGAGCAGTACTTC	CASRKRGRSSYEQYF
TRBV10-3	TRBJ1-2	-	many	TGTGCCATCAGTGAGGGTAGATCCTATGGCTACACCTTC	CAISEGRSYGYTF
TRBV9	TRBJ1-2	-	-	TGTGCCAGCAGCGTAGGGGGGGAGAGAGCTGGCTACACCTTC	CASSVGGERAGYTF
TRBV28	TRBJ2-5	TRBD1	many	TGTGCCAGCAGTTCGACAGGGGAAGTAGAGACCCAGTACTTC	CASSSTGEVETQYF
TRBV6-1	TRBJ2-1	-	few	TGTGCCAGCAGTGAGTTAGGACTATCGGCCAACAATGAGCAGTTCTTC	CASSELGLSANNEQFF
TRBV5-5	TRBJ2-3	-	-	TGTGCCAGCAGCTTGGATTTCTTAGTCATGTACACAGATACGCAGTATTTT	CASSLDFLVMYTDTQYF
TRBV27	TRBJ2-1	TRBD2	-	TGTGCCAGCAGTTTAAGAGGGGGACTAGCGGGAGGGAATGAGCAGTTCTTC	CASSLRGGLAGGNEQFF
TRBV20-1	TRBJ2-1	TRBD1	few	TGCAGTGCTGGGACAGGTTCCTACAATGAGCAGTTCTTC	CSAGTGSYNEQFF
TRBV27	TRBJ2-1	-	few	TGTGCCAGCAGTTCTAGACGCCGCTACAATGAGCAGTTCTTC	CASSSRRRYNEQFF
TRBV6-2/TRBV6-3	TRBJ2-1	TRBD2	-	TGTGCCAGCAGTCTAGCTTCTAGCGGGATTAGCTCCTACAATGAGCAGTTCTTC	CASSLASSGISSYNEQFF
TRBV3-1	TRBJ2-1	TRBD1	many	TGTGCCAGCAGCCCCGGGACAGGGTCTTATGAGCAGTTCTTC	CASSPGTGSYEQFF
TRBV12-5	TRBJ2-1	TRBD2	few	TGTGCTAGTGGTTCCCCGGAAAGCGGGGTAAGAAACAATGAGCAGTTCTTC	CASGSPESGVRNNEQFF
TRBV10-3	TRBJ2-6	TRBD1	many	TGTGCCATCAGTAGGACAGGGGGCTCTGGGGCCAACGTCCTGACTTTC	CAISRTGGSGANVLTF
TRBV19	TRBJ1-3	TRBD1	few	TGTGCCACCCACCGCAGGGGGTTTCCTGGAAACACCATATATTTT	CATHRRGFPGNTIYF